These T cell receptor beta chains were read from a single sample in a study of metastatic and nonmetastatic thyroid tumors. TCRdb re-analyzed the PCR reads through MiXCR. The sample carries around 41,000 clones, roughly 31% recorded once. The sequenced sample was blood. Every receptor here comes from a male donor with papillary thyroid cancer or a benign thyroid nodule (not recorded which). Some clones in this sample may be carry-over from other donors' samples. Each CDR3 is given with its conserved first and last residue. Each record gives: D gene, J gene, clone size, V gene, CDR3 length, CDR3 protein, CDR3 DNA. The D gene is left open where the match is weak. Clone size is not always given. Where it is, it says once, few, many or a class for expanded clones.

TRBD1,TRBJ1-5,many,TRBV12-5,16,CASGLVRRGQGQPQHF,TGTGCTAGTGGTTTGGTACGAAGGGGACAGGGTCAGCCCCAGCATTTT
-,TRBJ1-6,medium-sized,TRBV6-2/TRBV6-3,17,CASSYVLKDLNNSPLHF,TGTGCCAGCAGTTATGTGTTAAAGGATTTAAACAATTCACCCCTCCACTTT
TRBD2,TRBJ2-1,many,TRBV6-2/TRBV6-3,16,CASSLSLAGGKDEQFF,TGTGCCAGCAGTTTATCGCTAGCGGGAGGGAAGGATGAGCAGTTCTTC
TRBD2,TRBJ2-1,once,TRBV7-3,17,CASSSSGIWGSYNEQFF,TGTGCCAGCAGTTCTAGCGGGATCTGGGGTTCCTACAATGAGCAGTTCTTC
-,TRBJ2-5,-,TRBV20-1,16,CSARGGSGGGGETQYF,TGCAGTGCTCGGGGAGGATCTGGGGGCGGCGGAGAGACCCAGTACTTC
-,TRBJ1-2,-,TRBV18,13,CASSPQNNYGYTF,TGTGCCAGCTCACCACAGAATAACTATGGCTACACCTTC
TRBD2,TRBJ2-1,many,TRBV29-1,14,CSTLLAGGVNEQFF,TGCAGCACATTACTAGCGGGGGGGGTAAATGAGCAGTTCTTC
-,TRBJ1-1,many,TRBV19,14,CASSIDRGNTEAFF,TGTGCCAGTAGTATAGACAGGGGGAACACTGAAGCTTTCTTT
-,TRBJ2-7,-,TRBV6-5,12,CASSYGRYEQYF,TGTGCCAGCAGTTATGGCCGGTACGAGCAGTACTTC
-,TRBJ1-5,-,TRBV5-1,13,CASSLSPDQPQHF,TGCGCCAGCAGCTTGAGTCCGGATCAGCCCCAGCATTTT
-,TRBJ2-7,many,TRBV7-3,14,CASSLTNGPYEQYF,TGTGCCAGCAGCTTAACGAACGGTCCCTACGAGCAGTACTTC
-,TRBJ1-1,-,TRBV6-1,12,CASSLVGSEAFF,TGTGCCAGCAGTCTAGTAGGGTCTGAAGCTTTCTTT
-,TRBJ1-1,few,TRBV6-1,16,CASTQTIGGGYTEAFF,TGTGCCAGCACCCAAACGATAGGGGGGGGCTACACTGAAGCTTTCTTT
-,TRBJ1-6,-,TRBV7-2,15,CASSSLRGYNSPLHF,TGTGCCAGCAGCTCCCTGAGGGGCTATAATTCACCCCTCCACTTT
-,TRBJ1-4,-,TRBV7-6,15,CASSHGRARGEKLFF,TGTGCCAGCAGTCACGGGAGGGCGAGGGGTGAAAAACTGTTTTTT
-,TRBJ2-5,-,TRBV6-5,14,CASSYSTGQETQYF,TGTGCCAGCAGTTATTCAACAGGCCAAGAGACCCAGTACTTC
TRBD2,TRBJ2-2,-,TRBV10-3,19,CAISETGTIGGVGTVELFF,TGTGCCATCAGTGAAACCGGGACTATCGGGGGAGTGGGGACCGTGGAGCTGTTTTTT
TRBD1,TRBJ1-1,few,TRBV6-1,17,CASTRGTGSIGNTEAFF,TGTGCCAGCACGAGAGGGACAGGTTCTATTGGTAACACTGAAGCTTTCTTT
TRBD2,TRBJ2-1,many,TRBV11-2,16,CASSLGFSGGYNEQFF,TGTGCCAGCAGCTTAGGCTTTAGCGGGGGCTACAATGAGCAGTTCTTC
TRBD2,TRBJ2-7,many,TRBV7-8,16,CASSSTLTSGKDEQYF,TGTGCCAGCAGCTCCACTTTGACTAGCGGGAAGGACGAGCAGTACTTC
-,TRBJ1-2,-,TRBV5-1,13,CASSAGRVYGYTF,TGCGCCAGCAGCGCGGGACGGGTCTATGGCTACACCTTC
-,TRBJ1-2,-,TRBV20-1,10,CGATPWGYTF,TGCGGTGCTACCCCGTGGGGCTACACCTTC
-,TRBJ1-5,few,TRBV30,10,CAVGYKPQHF,TGTGCCGTAGGGTATAAGCCCCAGCATTTT
-,TRBJ2-7,many,TRBV6-1,15,CASRDQGRRSYEQYF,TGTGCCAGCAGGGACCAGGGTCGTAGAAGCTACGAGCAGTACTTC